Listed below are T cell receptor beta chains from one sample, sequenced in a study of shared clonotypes between healthy human individuals. The assay was immunoSEQ multiplex PCR, and TCRdb's table has in-frame clones only and misses some. The sample includes 1,500,000 or so clones, 97% to 99% of them seen just once. The source material was naive CD4+ T cells sorted from blood. Receptors were obtained from a man aged 30 to 39 in good health. Each CDR3 is given with its conserved first and last residue. A D gene is named only where the DNA matches it firmly. Clone size appears in some rows only: once, few, many, or a class for an expanded clone.

.	TRBV10-3	TRBJ2-7	.	TGTGCCATCAGTGAGGCGCGGGACTCCTACGAGCAGTACTTC	CAISEARDSYEQYF
TRBD2	TRBV2	TRBJ2-2	.	TGTGCCAGCAGAAAAAGTACTAGCGGGAGGAACACCGGGGAGCTGTTTTTT	CASRKSTSGRNTGELFF
.	TRBV29-1	TRBJ2-1	.	TGCAGCGTTGTTGACAGGTCCCCCAATGAGCAGTTCTTC	CSVVDRSPNEQFF
TRBD2	TRBV5-4	TRBJ2-1	.	TGTGCCAGCAGCACTGGACTAGCGGGAGCCAATGAGCAGTTCTTC	CASSTGLAGANEQFF
.	TRBV7-9	TRBJ1-5	.	TGTGCCAGCAGCTTAGCGGGGGCCCCAAATCAGCCCCAGCATTTT	CASSLAGAPNQPQHF
TRBD2	TRBV28	TRBJ2-3	.	TGTGCCAGCATCCCGGGGGGAGGCACAGATACGCAGTATTTT	CASIPGGGTDTQYF
.	TRBV29-1	TRBJ1-1	.	TGCAGCGTTGAAGGGGTAGGATTATATTCTGAAGCTTTCTTT	CSVEGVGLYSEAFF
.	TRBV29-1	TRBJ2-7	.	TGCAGCGTTGGTGGCGTCTCCTACGAGCAGTACTTC	CSVGGVSYEQYF
.	TRBV5-1	TRBJ2-1	once	TGCGCCAGCAGCCTGTCCGATAGCTCCCGAAGTGAGCAGTTCTTC	CASSLSDSSRSEQFF
TRBD2	TRBV7-7	TRBJ2-7	.	TGTGCCAGCAGCTTAGGTCCCAGGACGACTAGCGGGAGCCTCGCCTACGAGCAGTACTTC	CASSLGPRTTSGSLAYEQYF
.	TRBV27	TRBJ2-5	.	TGTGCCAGCAGTTTATCGCGCCAAGAGACCCAGTACTTC	CASSLSRQETQYF
.	TRBV29-1	TRBJ1-2	.	TGCAGCGTCGCCTATGAACAGGGTGCCCTCGGAGGCTACACCTTC	CSVAYEQGALGGYTF
TRBD2	TRBV4-1	TRBJ2-7	.	TGCGCCAGCAGCACCCAACCGGGCCTAGCGGTCTACGAGCAGTACTTC	CASSTQPGLAVYEQYF
.	TRBV6-1	TRBJ1-1	.	TGTGCCAGCAGTGAAGCGCAGCGGGGCACTGAAGCTTTCTTT	CASSEAQRGTEAFF
.	TRBV4-3	TRBJ2-1	.	TGCGCCAGCAGCCAAGGGACAGCCGACAATGAGCAGTTCTTC	CASSQGTADNEQFF
.	TRBV29-1	TRBJ2-7	.	TGCAGCGTTGTGGGTGGAGCGCGGTACGAGCAGTACTTC	CSVVGGARYEQYF
.	TRBV7-7	TRBJ2-7	.	TGTGCTAGCAGCCCTATACAGGGGAGGGAGCAGTACTTC	CASSPIQGREQYF
.	TRBV11-1	TRBJ2-5	.	TGTGCCAGCAGCTATGACAGGCTACAAGAGACCCAGTACTTC	CASSYDRLQETQYF
.	TRBV15	TRBJ2-7	.	TGTGCCACCAGCAGGGGTCGAGACGAGCAGTACTTC	CATSRGRDEQYF
TRBD2	TRBV6-5	TRBJ2-3	.	TGTGCCAGCAGTCCGCTAGCGGGAGGGACAGATACGCAGTATTTT	CASSPLAGGTDTQYF
TRBD1	TRBV7-9	TRBJ2-1	once	TGTGCCAGCAGCTTAGGAACAGGGGGCAGCTACAATGAGCAGTTCTTC	CASSLGTGGSYNEQFF
TRBD1	TRBV18	TRBJ1-5	.	TGTGCCAGCTCACGGTACGGAGAACAGGGGGCTGGGAATCAGCCCCAGCATTTT	CASSRYGEQGAGNQPQHF
TRBD2	TRBV4-1	TRBJ2-2	.	TGCGCCAGCAGCCAAGTGACTAGCGGGAGGAACACCGGGGAGCTGTTTTTT	CASSQVTSGRNTGELFF
.	TRBV5-1	TRBJ2-7	.	TGCGCCAGCAGCTTGAGCGCCAGCTCCTACGAGCAGTACTTC	CASSLSASSYEQYF
TRBD2	TRBV5-4	TRBJ2-5	.	TGTGCCAGCAGCTTTAAGCGGGAGTCGTGGCAGGAGACCCAGTACTTC	CASSFKRESWQETQYF
.	TRBV7-2	TRBJ1-2	.	TGTGCCAGCAGCTTAGGGCCGGGGGCGTCATCTAACTATGGCTACACCTTC	CASSLGPGASSNYGYTF
TRBD2	TRBV29-1	TRBJ2-2	.	TGCAGCGTTGAGCTAGCGGGAGTCCGGACTAACACCGGGGAGCTGTTTTTT	CSVELAGVRTNTGELFF
TRBD1	TRBV27	TRBJ2-5	.	TGTGCCAGCAGCAGGGACAGAGAAGAGACCCAGTACTTC	CASSRDREETQYF
.	TRBV5-1	TRBJ2-2	.	TGCGCCAGCAGACCCTCTTACAAGACAGGTAACACCGGGGAGCTGTTTTTT	CASRPSYKTGNTGELFF
.	TRBV28	TRBJ2-1	.	TGTGCCAGCAGACTAGACAGCTACAATGAGCAGTTCTTC	CASRLDSYNEQFF
.	TRBV7-9	TRBJ2-7	.	TGTGCCAGCACGAAGCTAGCGCCTGAATATACCTACGAGCAGTACTTC	CASTKLAPEYTYEQYF
.	TRBV19	TRBJ1-2	.	TGTGCCAGCACGACAGGCTATGGCTACACCTTC	CASTTGYGYTF
.	TRBV9	TRBJ2-7	once	TGTGCCAGCAGCCCAAAAAACGTCGGAAGGCAGTACTTC	CASSPKNVGRQYF
.	TRBV5-1	TRBJ2-3	few	TGCGCCAGCAGCTTGGCCACAGATACGCAGTATTTT	CASSLATDTQYF
.	TRBV28	TRBJ2-2	.	TGTGCCAGCAGTCCTGGCGGAAACACCGGGGAGCTGTTTTTT	CASSPGGNTGELFF
.	TRBV10-3	TRBJ2-3	once	TGTGCCATCAGTGAGTCGACAGGCCGGAGCACAGATACGCAGTATTTT	CAISESTGRSTDTQYF
TRBD1	TRBV28	TRBJ1-5	.	TGTGCCAGCAGTTCTGCTGGGACAGCTAGCAATCAGCCCCAGCATTTT	CASSSAGTASNQPQHF
.	TRBV28	TRBJ1-5	.	TGTGCCAGCAGTTCCGCCGGCGGGGCGCCCCGGTACTATCAGCCCCAGCATTTT	CASSSAGGAPRYYQPQHF
TRBD2	TRBV5-6	TRBJ2-1	.	TGTGCCAGCAGCTTCCTGACTAGCGGGAGTGGCAATGAGCAGTTCTTC	CASSFLTSGSGNEQFF
.	TRBV5-1	TRBJ2-7	.	TGCGCCAGCAGGGCCCGCCTTGCGGGCAGCTCCTACGAGCAGTACTTC	CASRARLAGSSYEQYF
.	TRBV4-3	TRBJ1-2	.	TGCGCCAGCAGCCAAGAAGCGCGAGGGCTTGGCTATGGCTACACCTTC	CASSQEARGLGYGYTF
TRBD2	TRBV7-9	TRBJ2-3	.	TGTGCCAGCAGCCCCGTACCGGGACTAGAGTCGAGGGGCACAGATACGCAGTATTTT	CASSPVPGLESRGTDTQYF
.	TRBV7-2	TRBJ2-7	.	TGTGCCAGTACCAGGGGTGCCTACGAGCAGTACTTC	CASTRGAYEQYF
TRBD1	TRBV29-1	TRBJ2-2	.	TGCAGCGTAGGGACAGGGGCCGCAACCGGGGAGCTGTTTTTT	CSVGTGAATGELFF
TRBD1	TRBV7-8	TRBJ1-5	.	TGTGCCAGCAGCGAATACAGGGGAATAGGGCAGCCCCAGCATTTT	CASSEYRGIGQPQHF
TRBD1	TRBV4-1	TRBJ2-5	once	TGCGCCAGCAGCCAAGAAGTCACAGGGGGCGCGGAGACCCAGTACTTC	CASSQEVTGGAETQYF
TRBD2	TRBV7-8	TRBJ2-1	.	TGTGCCAGCAGCTTAACGACTAGCGGGATTTTCGATGAGCAGTTCTTC	CASSLTTSGIFDEQFF
.	TRBV28	TRBJ2-1	.	TGTGCCAGCAGGGGACCGGGAGAGGGTGAGCAGTTCTTC	CASRGPGEGEQFF
.	TRBV6-1	TRBJ1-2	.	TGTGCCAGCAGTGAAGGAGACCCGGGACAAACGGGGGGCTACACCTTC	CASSEGDPGQTGGYTF
.	TRBV13	TRBJ1-4	.	TGTGCCAGCAGCTTACGGTTGGACGGATTTAATGAAAAACTGTTTTTT	CASSLRLDGFNEKLFF
TRBD2	TRBV11-2	TRBJ2-1	.	TGTGCCAGCAGCTTCGTTGCCGGGACTAGCGGCCTGGGAGAGCAGTTCTTC	CASSFVAGTSGLGEQFF
.	TRBV15	TRBJ2-6	.	TGTGCCACCAGCAAAGCGGTATCTGGGGCCAACGTCCTGACTTTC	CATSKAVSGANVLTF
.	TRBV9	TRBJ2-1	.	TGTGCCAGCAGCGTAGGTCCCGATAGTGGTGAGCAGTTCTTC	CASSVGPDSGEQFF